This T cell receptor (beta chain) was found in a study of molecular identifiers for immune sequencing clone quantification. General observations from the study: Highly expanded clone sizes could end up underestimated if a barcode were shared by identical TCR molecules.

This clonotype was counted many times. Its antigen is not known. Libraries of bulk TCR were made by previously described methods (with listed TCR primers). TCRdb independently ran MiXCR on the PCR reads; one entry per CDR3 protein. Of over 550,000 distinct CDR3 sequences in the sample, around 25% were seen once. The authors sorted naive CD8 T cells as CD8+CD4-CCR7+CD45RA+. Germline CDR1 reads MNHEY; CDR2 reads SVGAGI. The CDR3 loop spans 14 amino acids. V lost 7 bases and J 0 bases, leaving 12 bases between the germline ends. The chain employs TRBV6-5 and TRBJ1-1; D ambiguous. Material: naive CD8+ T cells from blood, with Jurkat cell RNA spiked in. Subset meaning: FACS-sorted CD8+CD4-CCR7+CD45RA+ naive T cells. This receptor was obtained from a human donor in good health. Some libraries in this study had Jurkat cell RNA spiked in. The CDR3 sequence: CASIGISMNTEAFF. CDR3 DNA sequence: TGTGCCAGCATAGGGATCTCGATGAACACTGAAGCTTTCTTT.